The subject of this entry is one TCR beta chain. This sample was included in a study of T-cell reconstitution after alpha-beta-depleted transplantation in children. Molecular barcoding with unique molecular identifiers was used for the TCRbeta library. TCRdb reprocessed the PCR reads via MiXCR and lists one record per CDR3 protein. The data hold some 600,000 distinct CDR3 sequences, with about 15% observed a single time. Per the germline V gene, CDR1 is MNHNS and CDR2 is SASEGT. This CDR3 spans 15 amino acids. V was trimmed by 7 bases and J by 5 bases, leaving 20 bases between them. This TCR derives from a human donor who donated a stem cell graft to a child with acute myeloid leukemia. Specimen: PBMCs from the stem cell graft donor, collected from the stem cell graft. This chain links TRBV6-1 with TRBJ1-1; D is possibly TRBD1 (6 bases). Written as DNA, the CDR3 is TGTGCCAGCACGCCAGGGGAGGGAGGGCGGACTGAAGCTTTCTTT. Translating gives CASTPGEGGRTEAFF.